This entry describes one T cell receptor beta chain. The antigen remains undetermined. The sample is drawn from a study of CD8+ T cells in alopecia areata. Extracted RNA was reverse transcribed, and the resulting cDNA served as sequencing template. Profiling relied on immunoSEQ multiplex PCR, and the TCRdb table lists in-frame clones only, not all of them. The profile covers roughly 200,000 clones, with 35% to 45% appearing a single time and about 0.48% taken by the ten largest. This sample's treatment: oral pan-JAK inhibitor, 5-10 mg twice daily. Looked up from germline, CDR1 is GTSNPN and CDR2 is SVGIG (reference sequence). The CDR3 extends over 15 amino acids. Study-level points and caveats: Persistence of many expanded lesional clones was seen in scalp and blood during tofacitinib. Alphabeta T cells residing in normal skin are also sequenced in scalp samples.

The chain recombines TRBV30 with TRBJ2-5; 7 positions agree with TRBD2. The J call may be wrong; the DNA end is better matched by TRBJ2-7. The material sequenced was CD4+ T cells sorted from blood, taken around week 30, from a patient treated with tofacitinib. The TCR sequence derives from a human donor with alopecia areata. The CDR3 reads CAWSGTSGGDYEQYF. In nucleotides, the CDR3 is TGTGCCTGGAGTGGGACGTCGGGGGGTGACTACGAGCAGTACTTC.